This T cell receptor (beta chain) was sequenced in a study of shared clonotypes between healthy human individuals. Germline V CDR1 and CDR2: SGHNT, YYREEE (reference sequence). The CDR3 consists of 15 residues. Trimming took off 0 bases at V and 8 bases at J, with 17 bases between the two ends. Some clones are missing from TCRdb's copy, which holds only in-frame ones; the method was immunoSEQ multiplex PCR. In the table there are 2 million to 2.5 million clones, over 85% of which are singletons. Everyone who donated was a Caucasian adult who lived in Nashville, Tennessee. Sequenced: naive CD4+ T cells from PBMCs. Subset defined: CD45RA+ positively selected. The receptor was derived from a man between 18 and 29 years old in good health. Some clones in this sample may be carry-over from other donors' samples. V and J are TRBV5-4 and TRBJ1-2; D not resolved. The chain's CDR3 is CASSLANRNPGGYTF. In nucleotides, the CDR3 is TGTGCCAGCAGCTTGGCTAACAGAAACCCGGGAGGCTACACCTTC.